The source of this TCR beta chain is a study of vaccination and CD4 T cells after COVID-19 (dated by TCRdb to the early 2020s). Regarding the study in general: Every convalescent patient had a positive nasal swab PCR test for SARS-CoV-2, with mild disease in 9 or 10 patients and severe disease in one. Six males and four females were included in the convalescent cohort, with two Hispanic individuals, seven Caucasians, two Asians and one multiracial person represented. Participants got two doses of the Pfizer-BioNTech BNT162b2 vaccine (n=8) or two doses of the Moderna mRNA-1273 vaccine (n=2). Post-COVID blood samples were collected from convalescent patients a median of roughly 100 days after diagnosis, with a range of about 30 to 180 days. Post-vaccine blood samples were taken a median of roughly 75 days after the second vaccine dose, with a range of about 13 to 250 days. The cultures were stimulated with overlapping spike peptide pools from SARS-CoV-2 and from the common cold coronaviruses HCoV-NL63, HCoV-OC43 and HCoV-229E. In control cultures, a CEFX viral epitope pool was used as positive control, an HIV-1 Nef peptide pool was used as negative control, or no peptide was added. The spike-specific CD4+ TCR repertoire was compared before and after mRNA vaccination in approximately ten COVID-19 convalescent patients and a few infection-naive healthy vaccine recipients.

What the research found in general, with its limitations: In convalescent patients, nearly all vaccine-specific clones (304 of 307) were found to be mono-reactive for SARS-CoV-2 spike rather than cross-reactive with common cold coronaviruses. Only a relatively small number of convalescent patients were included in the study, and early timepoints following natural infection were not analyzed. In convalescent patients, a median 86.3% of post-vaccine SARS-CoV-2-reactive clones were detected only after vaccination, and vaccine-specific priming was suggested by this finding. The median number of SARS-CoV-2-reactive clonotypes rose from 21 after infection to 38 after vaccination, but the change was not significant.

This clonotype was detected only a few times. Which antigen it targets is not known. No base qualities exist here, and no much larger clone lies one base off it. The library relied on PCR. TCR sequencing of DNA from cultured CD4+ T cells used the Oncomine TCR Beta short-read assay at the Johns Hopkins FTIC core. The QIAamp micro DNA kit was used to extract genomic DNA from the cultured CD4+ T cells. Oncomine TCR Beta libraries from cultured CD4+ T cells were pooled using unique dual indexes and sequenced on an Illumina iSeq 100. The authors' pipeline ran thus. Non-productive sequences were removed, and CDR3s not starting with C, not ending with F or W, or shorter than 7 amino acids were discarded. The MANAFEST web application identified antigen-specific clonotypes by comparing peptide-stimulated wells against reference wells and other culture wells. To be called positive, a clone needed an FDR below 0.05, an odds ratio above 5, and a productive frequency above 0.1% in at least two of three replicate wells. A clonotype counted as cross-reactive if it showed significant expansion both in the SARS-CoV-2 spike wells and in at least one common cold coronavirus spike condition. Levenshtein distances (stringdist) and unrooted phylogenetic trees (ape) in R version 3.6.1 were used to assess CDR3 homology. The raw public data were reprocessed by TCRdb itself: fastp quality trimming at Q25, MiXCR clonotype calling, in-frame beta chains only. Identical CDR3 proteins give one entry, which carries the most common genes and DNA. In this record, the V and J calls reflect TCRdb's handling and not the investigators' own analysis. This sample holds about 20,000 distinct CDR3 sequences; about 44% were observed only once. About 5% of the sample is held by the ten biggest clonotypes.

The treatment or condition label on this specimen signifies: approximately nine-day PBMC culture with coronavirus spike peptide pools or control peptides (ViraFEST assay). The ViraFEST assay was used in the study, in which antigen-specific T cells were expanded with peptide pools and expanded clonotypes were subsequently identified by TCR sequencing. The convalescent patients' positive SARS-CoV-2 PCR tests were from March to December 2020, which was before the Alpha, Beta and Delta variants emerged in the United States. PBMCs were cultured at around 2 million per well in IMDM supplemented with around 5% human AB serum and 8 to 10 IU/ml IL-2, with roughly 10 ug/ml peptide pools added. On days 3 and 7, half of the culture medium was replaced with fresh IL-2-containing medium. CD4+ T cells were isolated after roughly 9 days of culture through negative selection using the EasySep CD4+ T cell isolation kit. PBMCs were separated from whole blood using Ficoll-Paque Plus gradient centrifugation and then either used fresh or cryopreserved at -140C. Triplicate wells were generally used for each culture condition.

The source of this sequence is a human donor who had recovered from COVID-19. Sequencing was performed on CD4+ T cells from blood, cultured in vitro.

The CDR3 is CASTDARTGGLTGELFF. The DNA is TGCGCCAGCACCGATGCGAGGACAGGGGGTCTTACCGGGGAGCTGTTTTTT. Here the chain combines TRBV5-1 and TRBJ2-2, with 10 bases in between that match TRBD1. The CDR3 spans 17 residues, from the cysteine through the phenylalanine. The retained sequence is limited to the CDR3, 51 bases, with the frame set at the first base. V lost 6 bases and J lost 5 bases, and the count of bases not matched to a germline gene is 13. The germline V gene gives CDR1 as SGHRS and CDR2 as YFSETQ.